This entry lists 30 T cell receptor beta chains sequenced from one sample in a study of Tregs in tolerant kidney transplant recipients. Method: immunoSEQ multiplex PCR; TCRdb's copy keeps in-frame clones and lacks some. The sample lists tens of thousands of clones, 81% occurring once. The nonmyeloablative bone marrow transplants came from related graft donors, with transient mixed chimerism. The sample consisted of CD8+ T cells from blood (PBMCs), taken 6 months after the transplant. The receptors shown here come from a human patient who received a combined kidney and bone marrow transplant. Some T cells may be the graft donor's.

The V call is TRBV4-2, the J call TRBJ2-7; the match to TRBD1 covers 9 bases. V was clipped by 1 base and J by 4 bases; unmatched bases: 5. The germline gives CDR1 LGHNA, CDR2 YNFKEQ. The CDR3 loop spans 15 amino acids. CDR3 nucleotide sequence: TGTGCCAGCAGCCAAGCTAAGACAGGGGGGTACGAGCAGTACTTC. Translation gives CASSQAKTGGYEQYF.

V is TRBV7-9 and J is TRBJ2-3; 12 bases align to TRBD2. Trimming removed 2 bases from V and 3 bases from J; junction bases left unmatched: 3. Looked up from germline, CDR1 is SEHNR and CDR2 is FQNEAQ (reference sequence). The CDR3 is made up of 16 amino acids. This CDR3 is CASSLPGLAGTDTQYF. The CDR3, as DNA: TGTGCCAGCAGCTTACCCGGACTAGCGGGGACAGATACGCAGTATTTT.

The chain is built from TRBV7-2 and TRBJ1-6; D remains unclear. Germline assignment: CDR1 SGHTA and CDR2 FQGNSA. V was cut by 1 base and J by 9 bases, with 10 bases left in between. The CDR3 sequence is 14 residues long. The CDR3 DNA sequence: TGTGCCAGCAGCTTAGGCCAGTTGATTTCACCCCTCCACTTT. Amino acids: CASSLGQLISPLHF.

This chain links TRBV13 with TRBJ2-2; D unclear. Germline V gives CDR1 PRHDT, CDR2 FYEKMQ (reference sequence). Trimming shortened V by 1 base and J by 6 bases, and 9 bases separated the two germline ends. The CDR3 is made up of 14 amino acids. CDR3 bases: TGTGCCAGCAGCTTAGTGAAGCCGGCCGGGGAGCTGTTTTTT. Its translation: CASSLVKPAGELFF.

The chain combines TRBV21-1 with TRBJ2-3; the tabulated D call, TRBD2, remains unverified against the DNA. TRBV21-1 is termed a pseudogene. The CDR3 consists of 20 residues. CDR3 protein: CASSKERRSGRASSTDTQYF. CDR3 DNA sequence: TGTGCCAGCAGCAAAGAGAGGAGGAGCGGGAGGGCCTCAAGCACAGATACGCAGTATTTT.

The table lists this clone with a count of one. V is TRBV7-9 and J is TRBJ1-1, with 9 bases aligning to TRBD1. With 6 bases clipped from V and 7 bases from J, the junction kept 12 bases outside the gene matches. The germline V gene has CDR1 SEHNR and CDR2 FQNEAQ (reference sequence). The CDR3 is made up of 15 amino acids. CDR3 sequence: CASSFGTGLNSEAFF. CDR3 nucleotide sequence: TGTGCCAGCAGTTTCGGGACAGGGCTTAATAGTGAAGCTTTCTTT.

The CDR3, as DNA: TGTGCCAGCAGCCTCCCGGGACAGGTTGGCGAGCAGTACTTC. This sequence encodes CASSLPGQVGEQYF. The chain uses TRBV7-9 and TRBJ2-7; TRBD1 agrees at 8 bases. V shed 5 bases, J shed 6 bases, and the junction held 9 bases outside the gene matches. The length of the CDR3 is 14 residues. The V gene's germline CDR1 is SEHNR and CDR2 FQNEAQ (reference sequence).

Comment on this clone: The sample holds other DNA sequences that translate to the same CDR3. The chain uses TRBV20-1 and TRBJ1-2; D gene uncertain. The germline CDR1 and CDR2 sequences are DFQATT and SNEGSKA (reference sequence). The CDR3 runs 11 residues. Trimming took off 3 bases at V and 4 bases at J, with 6 bases between the two ends. The chain's CDR3 is CSARPGYGYTF. As DNA, the CDR3 is TGCAGTGCTAGGCCAGGCTATGGCTACACCTTC.

The CDR3 sequence: CASTSLGQSGDEQYF. The CDR3 bases are TGTGCCAGCACTTCCCTGGGACAGTCTGGGGACGAGCAGTACTTC. The chain recombines TRBV27 with TRBJ2-7; 7 bases agree with TRBD1. With V trimmed by 7 bases and J by 5 bases, 14 bases remained unmatched. The V gene's germline CDR1 is MNHEY and CDR2 SMNVEV (reference sequence). The CDR3 runs to 15 residues.

This chain connects TRBV27 to TRBJ1-2; D is ambiguous. The V end lost 7 bases, the J end lost 1 base, and 19 bases lay between the germline ends. This CDR3 has 16 amino acids. Germline V gene data show CDR1 as MNHEY and CDR2 as SMNVEV (reference sequence). Here the CDR3 reads CASISTSGGRNYGYTF. The CDR3 DNA reads TGTGCCAGCATATCAACGTCGGGAGGTCGTAACTATGGCTACACCTTC.

This clone was seen only once. V gene TRBV7-9 combines with J gene TRBJ2-7, with D possibly TRBD1 on 5 matching bases. With 7 bases removed from V and 3 bases from J, the gap between germline ends came to 13 bases. This CDR3 comprises 13 residues. The germline CDR1 and CDR2 sequences are SEHNR and FQNEAQ (reference sequence). For the CDR3, the DNA is TGTGCCAGCAACTCGACAGAAATCTACGAGCAGTACTTC. Its protein is CASNSTEIYEQYF.

The rearrangement links TRBV11-2 to TRBJ2-1; D unresolved. The CDR3 is made up of 15 amino acids. Germline CDR1 SGHAT, CDR2 FQNNGV. The V and J ends lost 3 bases and 5 bases respectively, with 14 bases between them. The CDR3 DNA is TGTGCCAGCAGCTTGCCCCGATCGGGTAACAATGAGCAGTTCTTC. Its translation: CASSLPRSGNNEQFF.

The genes are TRBV4-3 and TRBJ1-2; D not resolved. Germline values: CDR1 LGHNA, CDR2 YSLEER. The CDR3 totals 14 residues. V was trimmed by 1 base and J by 1 base, leaving 7 bases between them. DNA of the CDR3: TGCGCCAGCAGCCAAGTTCCAGATAACTATGGCTACACCTTC. Its translation: CASSQVPDNYGYTF.

V is TRBV21-1 and J is TRBJ1-2; the table's D call TRBD1 went unverified against the DNA. TRBV21-1 is termed a pseudogene. CDR3 length equals 13 residues. The CDR3 coding sequence is TGTGCCAGCAGCAAAGTTTGGCCTTATGGCTACACCTTC. Translating gives CASSKVWPYGYTF.

As regards this clone: The junction departs from germline at one end; a sequencing error may be responsible. The V and J genes are TRBV20-1 and TRBJ1-1; D might be TRBD1 (5 bases). CDR1 and CDR2 from the germline V gene are DFQATT and SNEGSKA (reference sequence). CDR3 length: 11 amino acids. CDR3 protein: CSARNGAEAFF. CDR3 sequence (DNA): TGCAGTGCTAGAAATGGGGCTGAGGCTTTCTTT.

CDR3 loop: CASSLGAVIYNEQFF. The CDR3 nucleotides are TGTGCCAGCAGCTTAGGAGCGGTCATCTACAATGAGCAGTTCTTC. This sequence joins TRBV11-3 and TRBJ2-1; possibly TRBD2 for D (5 bases). V shed 1 base and J shed 3 bases, with 10 bases lying between them. From germline, CDR1 is SGHNT and CDR2 YENEEA. The CDR3 covers 15 residues.

The V and J genes are TRBV7-2 and TRBJ1-2; D remains ambiguous. Between the trimmed V and J ends, which lost 5 bases and 5 bases, there was a span of 15 bases. Germline values: CDR1 SGHTA, CDR2 FQGNSA. The CDR3 totals 14 residues. The CDR3 DNA follows: TGTGCCAGCAGCGTAGGCGGAGGAGAGTATGGCTACACCTTC. Translated, it gives CASSVGGGEYGYTF. Full variable domain (rest looked up from reference TRBV7-2 and TRBJ1-2): GAGVSQSPSNKVTEKGKDVELRCDPISGHTALYWYRQSLGQGLEFLIYFQGNSAPDKSGLPSDRFSAERTGGSVSTLTIQRTQQEDSAVYLCASSVGGGEYGYTFGSGTRLTVV.

This chain links TRBV4-3 with TRBJ1-2; D not resolved. CDR1 and CDR2 from the germline V gene are LGHNA and YSLEER. The CDR3 is made up of 15 amino acids. V dropped 4 bases and J dropped 2 bases, with 14 bases sitting between them. The CDR3 sequence: CASSLGSGSNYGYTF. CDR3 sequence (DNA): TGCGCCAGCAGCCTCGGATCGGGGAGCAACTATGGCTACACCTTC.

V usage is TRBV28 and J usage is TRBJ1-4; 9 nucleotides line up with TRBD1. In germline, CDR1 is MDHEN, CDR2 SYDVKM. This CDR3 region has 15 residues. V was clipped by 6 bases and J by 0 bases; unmatched bases: 2. CDR3 sequence (DNA): TGTGCCAGCAGCACAGGGGGCACAACTAATGAAAAACTGTTTTTT. Protein product: CASSTGGTTNEKLFF.

The chain is built from TRBV11-3 and TRBJ2-2; TRBD1 matches at 7 bases. Germline V gives CDR1 SGHNT, CDR2 YENEEA. V dropped 4 bases and J dropped 6; count of bases not matched to a gene: 2. The CDR3 runs to 13 residues. CDR3 amino acids: CASSYRGAGELFF. The CDR3 coding sequence is TGTGCCAGCAGCTACAGGGGTGCCGGGGAGCTGTTTTTT.

The chain carries TRBV9 and TRBJ2-3; 9 bases agree with TRBD2. This CDR3 contains 16 residues. Germline V gives CDR1 SGDLS, CDR2 YYNGEE. Losses at the gene ends were 4 bases for V and 0 bases for J; bases not matched to a gene: 6. CDR3 sequence (DNA): TGTGCCAGCAGCCCCTTAGCGGGAGAAAGCACAGATACGCAGTATTTT. Its translation: CASSPLAGESTDTQYF.

The rearrangement uses TRBV7-9 and TRBJ2-4, with 11 nucleotides matching TRBD1. With V trimmed by 4 bases and J by 3 bases, 2 bases remained unmatched. The CDR3 contains 15 residues. Germline CDR1 SEHNR, CDR2 FQNEAQ (reference sequence). DNA of the CDR3: TGTGCCAGCAGCTCGGGACAGGGGGTCAAAAACATTCAGTACTTC. Its protein is CASSSGQGVKNIQYF.

This rearrangement joins TRBV7-2 to TRBJ2-3, with TRBD1 matching over 8 bases. CDR1 and CDR2 (germline): SGHTA, FQGNSA. The CDR3 has 16 residues. Trimming at V came to 1 base and at J to 2 bases, leaving 5 bases not matched to a gene. The CDR3 coding sequence is TGTGCCAGCAGCTTAGGGCAGGGGGCTTACACAGATACGCAGTATTTT. Protein product: CASSLGQGAYTDTQYF.

This clone was observed a single time. The chain uses TRBV4-3 and TRBJ1-4, with D perhaps TRBD1 (6 bases). The CDR3 is made up of 18 amino acids. Trimming cost V 0 bases and J 5 bases, with 19 bases left between them. Germline CDR1 is LGHNA and CDR2 is YSLEER. CDR3 sequence reads: CASSQDRIEQGLNEKLFF. The CDR3 DNA is TGCGCCAGCAGCCAAGATCGGATCGAACAGGGTCTAAATGAAAAACTGTTTTTT.

This clone was detected only once. The chain carries TRBV9 and TRBJ1-1; D might be TRBD1 (5 bases). Per the germline V gene, CDR1 is SGDLS and CDR2 is YYNGEE. Trimming pared 4 bases from V and 4 bases from J, leaving 14 bases between. CDR3 length equals 14 residues. Here the CDR3 reads CASSPRTGGTEAFF. The CDR3 DNA reads as TGTGCCAGCAGCCCTAGGACGGGGGGCACTGAAGCTTTCTTT.

CDR3 in DNA: TGTGCCAGCAGTTTCCCCGGGAGGGGCCCCTACGAGCAGTACTTC. Its protein is CASSFPGRGPYEQYF. This chain joins TRBV28 and TRBJ2-7; TRBD2 aligns across 8 bases. With 3 bases clipped from V and 2 bases from J, the junction kept 6 bases outside the gene matches. This CDR3 has 15 amino acids. Germline CDR1 is MDHEN and CDR2 is SYDVKM.

V usage is TRBV6-5 and J usage is TRBJ1-6; the D is unclear. V was shortened by 2 bases and J by 4 bases, with 9 bases between the two germline ends. This CDR3 comprises 15 residues. CDR1 and CDR2 (germline): MNHEY, SVGAGI. The CDR3 loop is CASSYHTAYNSPLHF. CDR3 nucleotides: TGTGCCAGCAGTTACCATACAGCTTATAATTCACCCCTCCACTTT.

The sample holds a few counts of this clone. The V gene is TRBV5-6, the J gene TRBJ2-3; maybe TRBD1 (5 bases). CDR3 length equals 14 residues. V shed 1 base and J shed 4 bases, with 10 bases lying between them. Germline V gene data show CDR1 as SGHDT and CDR2 as YYEEEE. CDR3 DNA: TGTGCCAGCAGCTTGCAGGGAAATCCAGATACGCAGTATTTT. Amino acids: CASSLQGNPDTQYF.

The CDR3 protein is CATGTSAYEQYF. The DNA of the CDR3 is TGTGCCACAGGGACTAGCGCCTACGAGCAGTACTTC. The chain links TRBV7-3 to TRBJ2-7; 10 bases match TRBD2. There are 12 residues in the CDR3. Trimming removed 10 bases from V and 2 bases from J; junction bases left unmatched: 2. Germline V gives CDR1 SGHTA, CDR2 FQGTGA.

This chain links TRBV30 with TRBJ2-5; 8 bases map to TRBD2. With V trimmed by 3 bases and J by 1 base, 7 bases remained unmatched. CDR1 is GTSNPN and CDR2 is SVGIG in the germline V gene (reference sequence). The CDR3 extends over 15 amino acids. The CDR3 sequence is CAWRVTSGPQETQYF. The CDR3 DNA sequence: TGTGCCTGGAGGGTTACTAGCGGCCCCCAAGAGACCCAGTACTTC.